The 20 T cell receptor beta chains below come from one sample, sequenced in a study of OX40 agonist ivuxolimab in advanced cancers. Sequenced by immunoSEQ multiplex PCR; TCRdb stores in-frame clones only, minus some. The top ten clones hold roughly 8.6% of a sample with some 84,000 clones, 92% of them seen once. Sequencing was performed on CD4+ or CD8+ T cells sorted from blood, taken in a trial of the OX40 agonist ivuxolimab. All receptors derive from an adult with an advanced solid tumor such as melanoma, head and neck, liver or kidney cancer.

This sequence joins TRBV5-5 and TRBJ2-7; 9 bases agree with TRBD2. CDR3 length equals 15 residues. CDR1 and CDR2 (germline): SGHKS, YYEKEE (reference sequence). V was pared by 5 bases and J by 3 bases, with 9 bases of the junction left unmatched. Here the CDR3 DNA reads TGTGCCAGCAGGTGGGCCCTAGCGGGACTCTACGAGCAGTACTTC. It yields the protein CASRWALAGLYEQYF.

V gene TRBV7-6 combines with J gene TRBJ1-6; possibly TRBD1 for D (5 bases). Germline V lookup: CDR1 SGHVS, CDR2 FNYEAQ. With 3 bases removed from V and 6 bases from J, the gap between germline ends came to 18 bases. There are 17 residues in the CDR3. The CDR3 DNA reads as TGTGCCAGCAGCTTTATCGCCGGGGGGGAGAGTAATTCACCCCTCCACTTT. Protein: CASSFIAGGESNSPLHF.

This sequence joins TRBV7-2 and TRBJ2-7, with D possibly matching TRBD2 (6 bases). This CDR3 spans 16 amino acids. CDR1 and CDR2 (germline): SGHTA, FQGNSA. The V and J ends lost 4 bases and 7 bases respectively, with 23 bases between them. The CDR3 spells CASSSPLGLMSWEQYF. In nucleotides, the CDR3 is TGTGCCAGCAGCTCACCCCTTGGACTAATGTCTTGGGAGCAGTACTTC.

V gene TRBV11-2 combines with J gene TRBJ2-7; D perhaps matches TRBD1 (5 bases). Germline V lookup: CDR1 SGHAT, CDR2 FQNNGV. CDR3 length equals 14 residues. Trimming took off 1 base at V and 3 bases at J, with 10 bases between the two ends. CDR3 DNA sequence: TGTGCCAGCAGCTTAGGTTGGCAGGGCTACGAGCAGTACTTC. Amino acid sequence: CASSLGWQGYEQYF.

This chain joins TRBV5-6 and TRBJ2-7; 8 bases are a match to TRBD2. The CDR3 runs to 14 residues. Germline CDR1 and CDR2: SGHDT and YYEEEE. J gave up 2 bases and V 2 bases, and 3 bases lay outside the gene matches. CDR3 loop: CASSFYGGAYEQYF. In DNA, the CDR3 is TGTGCCAGCAGCTTTTACGGGGGGGCCTACGAGCAGTACTTC. The full variable domain, in which reference TRBV5-6 and TRBJ2-7 provide the parts outside the CDR3, is DAGVTQSPTHLIKTRGQQVTLRCSPKSGHDTVSWYQQALGQGPQFIFQYYEEEERQRGNFPDRFSGHQFPNYSSELNVNALLLGDSALYLCASSFYGGAYEQYFGPGTRLTVT.

The CDR3 sequence: CAISESISGASFYEQYF. The CDR3 DNA follows: TGTGCCATCAGTGAGTCGATATCGGGGGCCAGCTTCTACGAGCAGTACTTC. The rearrangement joins TRBV10-3 to TRBJ2-5; D is tentatively TRBD1 or TRBD2 (6 bases each). Near its end, the DNA agrees better with TRBJ2-7, so the J call may be wrong. This CDR3 is built from 17 residues. Looked up from germline, CDR1 is ENHRY and CDR2 is SYGVKD.

This clone has a single count. This chain uses TRBV27 with TRBJ1-1, with D unresolved. The CDR3 contains 12 residues. V shed 4 bases and J shed 4 bases, with 7 bases lying between them. Germline V gene data show CDR1 as MNHEY and CDR2 as SMNVEV (reference sequence). The CDR3 loop reads CASSSGATEAFF. In DNA form, the CDR3 reads TGTGCCAGCAGTTCTGGAGCCACTGAAGCTTTCTTT.

The chain recombines TRBV7-2 with TRBJ1-2; no firm D call. The germline V and J ends were trimmed by 5 bases and 2 bases, with 15 bases remaining between them. Germline CDR1 is SGHTA and CDR2 is FQGNSA. The CDR3 consists of 15 residues. The CDR3 reads CASSLGGPLNYGYTF. In nucleotides, the CDR3 is TGTGCCAGCAGCCTGGGCGGGCCGCTAAACTATGGCTACACCTTC.

This chain uses TRBV11-2 with TRBJ1-5, with a possible D match to TRBD1 (6 bases). The CDR3 covers 14 residues. CDR1 and CDR2 from the germline V gene are SGHAT and FQNNGV. V was shortened by 3 bases and J by 4 bases, with 10 bases between the two germline ends. Here the CDR3 DNA reads TGTGCCAGCAGCTTCGGGACACCTAATCAGCCCCAGCATTTT. It yields the protein CASSFGTPNQPQHF.

Concerning this clone itself: Relative to the germline gene, one junction end is altered; a read error may explain this. The CDR3 bases are TGTGCCAGCAGCTTGGGGTTGTCATTGAACTTC. This translates into CASSLGLSLNF. The rearrangement links TRBV5-6 to TRBJ2-7; the D is unclear. Germline-derived CDR1 and CDR2 are SGHDT and YYEEEE. This CDR3 spans 11 amino acids.

This rearrangement joins TRBV16 to TRBJ2-7; maybe TRBD1 (6 bases). Germline CDR1 and CDR2: KGHSY and FQNENV. The CDR3 sequence is 14 residues long. V was clipped by 3 bases and J by 4 bases, with 13 bases between them. CDR3 residues: CASSQGAAAYEQYF. The DNA of the CDR3 is TGTGCCAGCAGCCAGGGGGCGGCCGCGTACGAGCAGTACTTC. Variable domain in full (rest from reference TRBV16 and TRBJ2-7): GEEVAQTPKHLVRGEGQKAKLYCAPIKGHSYVFWYQQVLKNEFKFLISFQNENVFDETGMPKERFSAKCLPNSPCSLEIQATKLEDSAVYFCASSQGAAAYEQYFGPGTRLTVT.

V gene TRBV14 combines with J gene TRBJ1-1; D is unclear. The CDR3 contains 16 residues. Germline-derived CDR1 and CDR2 are SGHDN and FVKESK. Trimming took 1 base from V and 1 from J, leaving 13 bases between them. CDR3 nucleotides: TGTGCCAGCAGCCAAGGGAGAGAGGGTGGGAACACTGAAGCTTTCTTT. The encoded protein is CASSQGREGGNTEAFF.

The chain has TRBV2 and TRBJ1-2, with D hard to call. The length of the CDR3 is 14 residues. Germline values: CDR1 SNHLY, CDR2 FYNNEI. V dropped 7 bases and J dropped 2 bases, with 14 bases sitting between them. This chain's CDR3 is CASTTSKGNYGYTF. As DNA, the CDR3 is TGTGCCAGCACTACTAGTAAAGGGAACTATGGCTACACCTTC.

Turning to this clone: The same CDR3 can be traced to other DNA sequences in this sample. The chain uses TRBV7-3 and TRBJ2-3; 7 nucleotides line up with TRBD2. Germline V gene data show CDR1 as SGHTA and CDR2 as FQGTGA. V lost 5 bases, J lost 0 bases, and 5 bases stayed unmatched. The CDR3 runs 15 residues. This CDR3 is CASSLAGGSTDTQYF. The DNA for the CDR3 is TGTGCCAGCAGCCTGGCCGGGGGGAGCACAGATACGCAGTATTTT.

CDR3 protein: CASSHLPGPEAFF. CDR3 DNA: TGTGCCAGCAGCCACCTGCCGGGCCCTGAAGCTTTCTTT. J is TRBJ1-1 and V is TRBV14; D gene uncertain. Looked up from germline, CDR1 is SGHDN and CDR2 is FVKESK. The CDR3 length is 13 residues. With 3 bases removed from V and 6 bases from J, the gap between germline ends came to 11 bases.

The chain joins TRBV29-1 to TRBJ2-3; D tentatively fits TRBD1 or TRBD2 (5 bases each). The V and J ends lost 3 bases and 7 bases respectively, with 14 bases between them. CDR3 length: 13 amino acids. Germline V lookup: CDR1 SQVTM, CDR2 ANQGSEA. Here the CDR3 reads CSVDGLRGNTQYF. The CDR3 DNA reads as TGCAGCGTTGATGGGTTGAGGGGAAATACGCAGTATTTT.

The chain is built from TRBV9 and TRBJ2-7; the D is unclear. The V gene's germline CDR1 is SGDLS and CDR2 YYNGEE. V was cut by 4 bases and J by 7 bases, with 12 bases left in between. The CDR3 totals 12 residues. This chain's CDR3 is CASSLYPHEQYF. As DNA, the CDR3 is TGTGCCAGCAGCCTCTATCCCCATGAGCAGTACTTC.

V gene TRBV5-1 combines with J gene TRBJ2-3, with 10 bases lining up with TRBD2. Losses at the gene ends were 0 bases for V and 1 base for J; bases not matched to a gene: 5. Germline CDR1 reads SGHRS; CDR2 reads YFSETQ. The CDR3 is 17 residues long. Here the CDR3 reads CASSLATSGVGTDTQYF. The CDR3 DNA is TGCGCCAGCAGCTTGGCTACTAGCGGGGTGGGCACAGATACGCAGTATTTT.

The chain combines TRBV6-5 with TRBJ1-3, with 9 positions matching TRBD1. Germline values: CDR1 MNHEY, CDR2 SVGAGI. The CDR3 consists of 14 residues. V shed 4 bases and J 8 bases; nucleotides not matched to a gene: 6. The CDR3 sequence is CASSSGTGFDTIYF. In DNA, the CDR3 is TGTGCCAGCAGTTCCGGGACAGGGTTTGACACCATATATTTT.

This chain joins TRBV5-4 and TRBJ2-1, with D perhaps matching TRBD1 or TRBD2 (7 bases each). CDR3 length: 14 residues. V lost 6 bases, J lost 6 bases, and 16 bases lay in between. Germline values: CDR1 SGHNT, CDR2 YYREEE (reference sequence). The CDR3 region has the DNA TGTGCCAGCAAACACAGGGGAGGGGGCAATGAGCAGTTCTTC. It encodes CASKHRGGGNEQFF.